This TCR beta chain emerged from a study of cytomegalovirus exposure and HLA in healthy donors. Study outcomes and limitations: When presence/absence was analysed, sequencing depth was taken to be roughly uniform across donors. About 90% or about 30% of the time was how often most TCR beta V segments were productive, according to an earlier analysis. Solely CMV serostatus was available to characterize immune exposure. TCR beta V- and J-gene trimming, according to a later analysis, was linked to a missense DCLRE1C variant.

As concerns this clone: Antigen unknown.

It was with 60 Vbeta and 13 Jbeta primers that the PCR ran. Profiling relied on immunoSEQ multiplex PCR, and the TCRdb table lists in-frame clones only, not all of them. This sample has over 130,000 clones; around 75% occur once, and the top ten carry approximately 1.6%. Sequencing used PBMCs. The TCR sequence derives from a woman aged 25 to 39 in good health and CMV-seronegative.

CDR3 DNA: TGCAGTGCTCCCAGGGGCCGCGAGCAGTACGTC. It codes for CSAPRGREQYV. The V gene is TRBV20-1, the J gene TRBJ2-7; D is perhaps TRBD1 (6 bases). The CDR3 is 11 amino acids. Germline lookup yields CDR1 DFQATT and CDR2 SNEGSKA (reference sequence). The V end was cut by 5 bases, the J end by 6 bases, with 11 bases between.